The next 19 T cell receptor beta chains were all read from a single sample in a study of early T cells in non-severe SARS-CoV-2 infection. TCRdb re-analysed the 5' RACE reads in MiXCR, keeping a single row per CDR3 protein. The sample consists of 17,000 or so distinct CDR3 sequences, about 5.4% of them appearing once. The specimen comprised whole blood, sampled at baseline. These receptors all come from an adult who was a healthcare worker with PCR-confirmed SARS-CoV-2 infection or an uninfected control (not recorded which).

This clonotype was detected many times. V gene TRBV5-1 combines with J gene TRBJ2-3, with TRBD1 matching over 8 bases. V dropped 4 bases and J dropped 2; count of bases not matched to a gene: 9. This CDR3 has 16 residues. In germline, CDR1 is SGHRS, CDR2 YFSETQ. DNA of the CDR3: TGCGCCAGCAGCCTGGGACAGGCGAGGACCACAGATACGCAGTATTTT. Amino acids: CASSLGQARTTDTQYF.

This clonotype has at least ten counts. The genes are TRBV29-1 and TRBJ2-5; 8 bases are a match to TRBD2. The V gene end was trimmed by 7 bases and the J gene end by 4 bases; junction bases not matched to a gene: 11. CDR1 is SQVTM, CDR2 ANQGSEA, per germline. CDR3 length equals 14 residues. The CDR3, as DNA: TGCAGCGCGGCCCCGCGGGGGGACGTAGAGACCCAGTACTTC. Protein sequence: CSAAPRGDVETQYF.

This clonotype was seen ten or more times. V is TRBV10-3 and J is TRBJ2-5; 11 nucleotides line up with TRBD2. The CDR3 is 14 residues long. The V gene's germline CDR1 is ENHRY and CDR2 SYGVKD. J lost 3 bases, V lost 5 bases, and 2 bases had no gene match. CDR3 sequence: CAISSGLAEETQYF. CDR3 in DNA: TGTGCCATCAGTTCGGGACTAGCGGAAGAGACCCAGTACTTC.

This clonotype is medium-sized within its sample. The chain carries TRBV6-1 and TRBJ1-4; possibly TRBD1 for D (6 bases). Trimming left V 6 bases short and J 0 bases short, with 11 bases between. CDR3 length equals 15 residues. Germline V gene lookup returns CDR1 MNHNS and CDR2 SASEGT. CDR3 loop: CASRYRTATNEKLFF. For the CDR3, the DNA is TGTGCCAGCAGATATAGGACAGCAACTAATGAAAAACTGTTTTTT.

There are many counts of this clonotype. The CDR3 protein is CASSELSGGPGYTQYF. The CDR3 bases are TGTGCCAGCAGTGAACTTAGCGGGGGGCCGGGCTATACGCAGTATTTT. The rearrangement uses TRBV6-4 and TRBJ2-3, with TRBD2 matching 10 bases. After removal of 3 bases from V and 7 bases from J, the junction contained 10 bases not matched to a gene. Per the germline V gene, CDR1 is MRHNA and CDR2 is SNTAGT. The CDR3 has 16 amino acids.

The table lists this clonotype with many counts. The V and J genes are TRBV19 and TRBJ2-3, with 7 bases identical to TRBD2. V trimming: 5 bases; J trimming: 3 bases; junction bases outside the gene matches: 5. There are 14 residues in the CDR3. The germline gives CDR1 LNHDA, CDR2 SQIVND (reference sequence). CDR3 sequence: CASSAGVDTDTQYF. Written as DNA, the CDR3 is TGTGCCAGTAGTGCGGGAGTTGATACAGATACGCAGTATTTT. Combining the CDR3 with reference TRBV19 and TRBJ2-3 gives the whole variable domain DGGITQSPKYLFRKEGQNVTLSCEQNLNHDAMYWYRQDPGQGLRLIYYSQIVNDFQKGDIAEGYSVSREKKESFPLTVTSAQKNPTAFYLCASSAGVDTDTQYFGPGTRLTVL.

This clonotype has a count of ten or more. CDR3 in amino acids: CASSLARAGGWSNEQFF. The CDR3, as DNA: TGTGCCAGCAGCTTGGCCCGGGCGGGGGGCTGGTCAAATGAGCAGTTCTTC. The chain has TRBV5-4 and TRBJ2-1; 8 positions agree with TRBD2. Germline assignment: CDR1 SGHNT and CDR2 YYREEE (reference sequence). The CDR3 is 17 amino acids. The J segment lost 7 bases and the V segment lost 0 bases, leaving 12 bases of the junction unmatched.

This sequence joins TRBV5-1 and TRBJ2-5; 9 nucleotides line up with TRBD1. There are 15 residues in the CDR3. Germline CDR1 reads SGHRS; CDR2 reads YFSETQ. Unmatched junction bases numbered 1, after V lost 0 bases and J lost 1 base. CDR3 residues: CASSLGTGVQETQYF. The CDR3 nucleotides read TGCGCCAGCAGCTTGGGGACAGGGGTCCAAGAGACCCAGTACTTC.

The sample holds a few counts of this clonotype. V is TRBV18 and J is TRBJ1-1; a possible D gene is TRBD1 (5 bases). V was shortened by 4 bases and J by 0 bases, with 9 bases between the two germline ends. The germline CDR1 and CDR2 sequences are KGHSH and LQKENI. The CDR3 is 14 amino acids. CDR3 DNA sequence: TGTGCCAGCTCACTCAGGGATATGAACACTGAAGCTTTCTTT. This sequence encodes CASSLRDMNTEAFF. Supplemented by reference TRBV18 and TRBJ1-1, the full variable domain reads NAGVMQNPRHLVRRRGQEARLRCSPMKGHSHVYWYRQLPEEGLKFMVYLQKENIIDESGMPKERFSAEFPKEGPSILRIQQVVRGDSAAYFCASSLRDMNTEAFFGQGTRLTVV.

V is TRBV10-1 and J is TRBJ2-2, with D hard to call. Germline V gene lookup returns CDR1 WNHNN and CDR2 SYGVQD (reference sequence). V lost 5 bases to trimming and J lost 6 bases, with 7 bases between them. The CDR3 contains 12 residues. CDR3 DNA: TGCGCCAGCAGTCCTAGTGCCGGGGAGCTGTTTTTT. Its translation: CASSPSAGELFF.

This chain connects TRBV11-2 to TRBJ2-6; D is possibly TRBD2 (6 bases). From germline, CDR1 is SGHAT and CDR2 FQNNGV. Trimming stripped 11 bases from V and 4 bases from J, with 12 bases between. The CDR3 contains 13 residues. The CDR3 nucleotides read TGTGCCGAAGGAGGGGCCGGGGCCAACGTCCTGACTTTC. It encodes CAEGGAGANVLTF. Full variable domain (outside the CDR3, taken from reference TRBV11-2 and TRBJ2-6): EAGVAQSPRYKIIEKRQSVAFWCNPISGHATLYWYQQILGQGPKLLIQFQNNGVVDDSQLPKDRFSAERLKGVDSTLKIQPAKLEDSAVYLCAEGGAGANVLTFGAGSRLTVL.

V and J are TRBV20-1 and TRBJ2-1, with D tentatively TRBD1 (6 bases). The germline V and J ends were trimmed by 0 bases and 2 bases, with 14 bases remaining between them. Germline CDR1 DFQATT, CDR2 SNEGSKA (reference sequence). This CDR3 has 16 residues. DNA for the CDR3: TGCAGTGCTAGAGATGGTAGTCCAGGGGCCTACAATGAGCAGTTCTTC. This sequence encodes CSARDGSPGAYNEQFF.

This clonotype was counted ten times or more. The chain is built from TRBV19 and TRBJ1-1; D not certain. Germline loops: CDR1 LNHDA, CDR2 SQIVND (reference sequence). V dropped 6 bases and J dropped 5 bases, with 10 bases sitting between them. The length of the CDR3 is 12 residues. CDR3 in amino acids: CASSPVGTEAFF. Written as DNA, the CDR3 is TGTGCCAGTAGCCCCGTGGGAACTGAAGCTTTCTTT.

This clonotype has at least ten counts. This chain joins TRBV4-3 and TRBJ2-1; 12 nucleotides align to TRBD2. The germline V gene encodes CDR1 LGHNA and CDR2 YSLEER. The CDR3 has 16 residues. V lost 1 base to trimming and J lost 8 bases; unmatched junction nucleotides: 6. CDR3 region: CASSQVSLAGGYEQFF. The CDR3 bases are TGCGCCAGCAGCCAAGTCTCACTAGCGGGGGGATATGAGCAGTTCTTC.

This clonotype showed up many times. The chain recombines TRBV5-4 with TRBJ1-1; 9 nucleotides line up with TRBD1. This CDR3 contains 15 residues. Trimming removed 4 bases from V and 6 bases from J; junction bases left unmatched: 10. Germline CDR1 and CDR2: SGHNT and YYREEE (reference sequence). The CDR3: CASSRRTGERPEAFF. Here the CDR3 DNA reads TGTGCCAGCAGCCGTCGGACAGGGGAAAGACCTGAAGCTTTCTTT.

This clonotype was seen many times. The J gene is TRBJ2-1, the V gene TRBV7-2; 10 positions match TRBD2. Trimming removed 0 bases from V and 5 bases from J; junction bases left unmatched: 4. Germline-derived CDR1 and CDR2 are SGHTA and FQGNSA. This CDR3 has 16 amino acids. The CDR3 loop reads CASSLALAGANNEQFF. The CDR3 coding sequence is TGTGCCAGCAGCTTAGCTCTAGCGGGGGCCAACAATGAGCAGTTCTTC.

This clonotype showed up many times. V usage is TRBV19 and J usage is TRBJ1-1, with no clear D. Trimming took off 3 bases at V and 2 bases at J, with 10 bases between the two ends. The germline CDR1 and CDR2 sequences are LNHDA and SQIVND (reference sequence). The CDR3 is 14 amino acids. CDR3 region: CASSISVGNTEAFF. In DNA, the CDR3 is TGTGCCAGTAGTATTTCGGTGGGCAACACTGAAGCTTTCTTT. The entire variable domain, with the rest obtained from reference TRBV19 and TRBJ1-1, is as follows: DGGITQSPKYLFRKEGQNVTLSCEQNLNHDAMYWYRQDPGQGLRLIYYSQIVNDFQKGDIAEGYSVSREKKESFPLTVTSAQKNPTAFYLCASSISVGNTEAFFGQGTRLTVV.

This chain joins TRBV29-1 and TRBJ2-1, with 7 bases lining up with TRBD2. The CDR3 spans 13 residues. Germline V gene sequence: CDR1 SQVTM, CDR2 ANQGSEA. V shed 7 bases, J shed 0 bases, and the junction held 3 bases outside the gene matches. CDR3 sequence: CSATSSSYNEQFF. DNA of the CDR3: TGCAGCGCGACTAGCAGCTCCTACAATGAGCAGTTCTTC.

This clonotype was counted between two and nine times. The rearrangement links TRBV6-5 to TRBJ1-2, with TRBD1 matching over 8 bases. The CDR3 contains 14 residues. V was pared by 7 bases and J by 0 bases, with 4 bases of the junction left unmatched. Germline V gene lookup returns CDR1 MNHEY and CDR2 SVGAGI. CDR3 sequence reads: CASKKGQANYGYTF. The CDR3 bases are TGTGCCAGCAAGAAGGGACAGGCTAACTATGGCTACACCTTC.